The clone carrying this T cell receptor beta chain was observed a few times. The data stem from a study of blood T cell repertoires in COVID-19. Libraries were prepared by immunoSEQ multiplex PCR; TCRdb keeps only in-frame clonotypes and omits some of them. The table lists approximately 85,000 clones, about nine tenths of them singletons. Germline values: CDR1 MNHEY, CDR2 SVGAGI. The germline V and J ends were trimmed by 0 bases and 1 base, with 4 bases remaining between them. The CDR3 extends over 14 amino acids. The clonotype was recovered from a man aged 45-65 years with acute or convalescent COVID-19. This sequence joins TRBV6-5 and TRBJ1-3; no definite D call. What was sequenced was peripheral blood. CDR3 bases: TGTGCCAGCAGTTACTCAACTTCTGGAAACACCATATATTTT. It specifies CASSYSTSGNTIYF.